These 30 T cell receptor beta chains were all obtained from the same sample, sequenced in a study of OX40 agonist ivuxolimab in advanced cancers. Clones were sequenced by immunoSEQ multiplex PCR, and TCRdb holds only the in-frame ones, with some missing. The top ten clones hold 0.65% to 0.9% of a sample with fewer than 80,000 clones, about 86% of them seen once. Here the sequenced sample was CD4+ or CD8+ T cells sorted from blood, taken in a trial of the OX40 agonist ivuxolimab. These receptors were obtained from an adult with an advanced solid tumor such as melanoma, head and neck, liver or kidney cancer.

This rearrangement joins TRBV7-9 to TRBJ2-3; D is uncertain. CDR1 and CDR2 (germline): SEHNR, FQNEAQ (reference sequence). V was shortened by 5 bases and J by 8 bases, with 14 bases between the two germline ends. The CDR3 is made up of 13 amino acids. CDR3 sequence: CASSHQGMGTQYF. The DNA of the CDR3 is TGTGCCAGCAGCCATCAAGGGATGGGTACGCAGTATTTT.

This sequence joins TRBV11-3 and TRBJ2-7; TRBD2 matches at 7 bases. Losses at the gene ends were 1 base for V and 3 bases for J; bases not matched to a gene: 0. This CDR3 has 13 amino acids. Germline V lookup: CDR1 SGHNT, CDR2 YENEEA. In DNA form, the CDR3 reads TGTGCCAGCAGCTTAGGGGGGGGCTACGAGCAGTACTTC. This gives the protein CASSLGGGYEQYF.

The rearrangement links TRBV19 to TRBJ2-1, with D possibly being TRBD1 (6 bases). The CDR3 extends over 15 amino acids. Germline CDR1 LNHDA, CDR2 SQIVND (reference sequence). V was pared by 3 bases and J by 5 bases, with 14 bases between. The CDR3: CASSIGQRLNNEQFF. The DNA of the CDR3 is TGTGCCAGTAGTATCGGACAGAGACTTAACAATGAGCAGTTCTTC. The variable domain in full, completed from reference TRBV19 and TRBJ2-1, reads DGGITQSPKYLFRKEGQNVTLSCEQNLNHDAMYWYRQDPGQGLRLIYYSQIVNDFQKGDIAEGYSVSREKKESFPLTVTSAQKNPTAFYLCASSIGQRLNNEQFFGPGTRLTVL.

This clone has only one observation. The V gene is TRBV7-6, the J gene TRBJ1-5; D is ambiguous. Trimming took off 4 bases at V and 0 bases at J, with 10 bases between the two ends. Germline loops: CDR1 SGHVS, CDR2 FNYEAQ. CDR3 length: 15 amino acids. The CDR3 is CASSSGLNSNQPQHF. As DNA, the CDR3 is TGTGCCAGCAGCTCCGGACTCAATAGCAATCAGCCCCAGCATTTT.

The V call is TRBV29-1, the J call TRBJ2-6, with TRBD1 as a possible D gene (5 bases). Trimming shortened V by 6 bases and J by 1 base, and 7 bases separated the two germline ends. The CDR3 runs to 13 residues. Germline V gene lookup returns CDR1 SQVTM and CDR2 ANQGSEA. The CDR3 sequence: CSVGQSGANVLTF. The CDR3 DNA follows: TGCAGCGTGGGGCAGTCTGGGGCCAACGTCCTGACTTTC.

V usage is TRBV29-1 and J usage is TRBJ2-5, with 7 nucleotides matching TRBD2. The CDR3 spans 13 residues. V lost 3 bases to trimming and J lost 4 bases; unmatched junction nucleotides: 5. Germline V gene sequence: CDR1 SQVTM, CDR2 ANQGSEA. CDR3 sequence (DNA): TGCAGCGTTGAGGGGGGGACCCGAGAGACCCAGTACTTC. It yields the protein CSVEGGTRETQYF.

This clone was counted a single time. The chain combines TRBV6-5 with TRBJ2-7; D possibly matches TRBD1 or TRBD2 (6 bases each). Germline CDR1 MNHEY, CDR2 SVGAGI. The CDR3 length is 13 residues. V was pared by 6 bases and J by 5 bases, with 14 bases between. CDR3 in amino acids: CASRPTGGDEQYF. In nucleotides, the CDR3 is TGTGCCAGCAGACCAACCGGGGGCGACGAGCAGTACTTC.

This clone showed up just once. The chain combines TRBV9 with TRBJ2-5; no clear D. Germline assignment: CDR1 SGDLS and CDR2 YYNGEE. This CDR3 comprises 16 residues. V was cut by 0 bases and J by 2 bases, with 14 bases left in between. In nucleotides, the CDR3 is TGTGCCAGCAGCGTAGGAGGTGGCCATGGGCAAGAGACCCAGTACTTC. Its protein product is CASSVGGGHGQETQYF.

V is TRBV28 and J is TRBJ2-3; D is ambiguous. V was cut by 6 bases and J by 1 base, with 8 bases left in between. There are 13 residues in the CDR3. The V gene's germline CDR1 is MDHEN and CDR2 SYDVKM. CDR3 in amino acids: CASSIGRTDTQYF. For the CDR3, the DNA is TGTGCCAGCAGCATAGGGCGCACAGATACGCAGTATTTT.

The rearrangement joins TRBV11-3 to TRBJ2-2, with D uncertain. This CDR3 is 12 amino acids long. Germline-derived CDR1 and CDR2 are SGHNT and YENEEA. Trimming cost V 4 bases and J 5 bases, with 5 bases left between them. The chain's CDR3 is CASSSETGELFF. In nucleotides, the CDR3 is TGTGCCAGCAGCTCAGAGACCGGGGAGCTGTTTTTT.

This clone was seen once. The gene calls are TRBV5-5 and TRBJ1-5, with D uncertain. This CDR3 contains 12 residues. Germline CDR1 is SGHKS and CDR2 is YYEKEE (reference sequence). V was clipped by 1 base and J by 7 bases, with 6 bases between them. The CDR3 nucleotides are TGTGCCAGCAGCTTGATGGACCAGCCCCAGCATTTT. Translating it yields CASSLMDQPQHF.

The genes are TRBV9 and TRBJ1-6; D gene ambiguous. V lost 0 bases to trimming and J lost 4 bases, with 11 bases between them. The CDR3 has 16 residues. Germline V lookup: CDR1 SGDLS, CDR2 YYNGEE. The DNA for the CDR3 is TGTGCCAGCAGCGTAGGCGAGGGAACTTATAATTCACCCCTCCACTTT. This gives the protein CASSVGEGTYNSPLHF.

The chain joins TRBV18 to TRBJ2-5; tentatively, D is TRBD2 (6 bases). The CDR3 extends over 13 amino acids. Trimming left V 4 bases short and J 1 base short, with 7 bases between. CDR1 and CDR2 (germline): KGHSH, LQKENI. The CDR3: CASSLGLQETQYF. The CDR3 DNA is TGTGCCAGCTCACTGGGACTCCAAGAGACCCAGTACTTC.

V is TRBV7-8 and J is TRBJ2-1, with 9 nucleotides matching TRBD2. The J segment lost 8 bases and the V segment lost 10 bases, leaving 9 bases of the junction unmatched. The CDR3 runs 13 residues. The germline V gene has CDR1 SGHVS and CDR2 FQNEAQ. The CDR3 DNA sequence: TGTGCCACCGGAGAGCTAGCGGGATATGAGCAGTTCTTC. It encodes CATGELAGYEQFF.

The chain joins TRBV2 to TRBJ1-4; 7 bases map to TRBD1. The CDR3 has 14 residues. The V gene's germline CDR1 is SNHLY and CDR2 FYNNEI. V dropped 6 bases and J dropped 8; count of bases not matched to a gene: 9. CDR3 nucleotide sequence: TGTGCCAGCAGAGTCAGGGCGACAGGGGAAAAACTGTTTTTT. Its translation: CASRVRATGEKLFF.

The V gene is TRBV10-3, the J gene TRBJ1-4; possibly TRBD1 for D (5 bases). Trimming took 5 bases from V and 8 from J, leaving 9 bases between them. Germline lookup yields CDR1 ENHRY and CDR2 SYGVKD. The CDR3 has 12 amino acids. As DNA, the CDR3 is TGTGCCATCAGTACAGAGGGGGAAAAACTGTTTTTT. Encoded protein: CAISTEGEKLFF.

The chain carries TRBV7-2 and TRBJ2-3, with TRBD2 matching over 11 bases. The CDR3 consists of 16 residues. Germline-derived CDR1 and CDR2 are SGHTA and FQGNSA. J gave up 2 bases and V 4 bases, and 5 bases lay outside the gene matches. The CDR3 loop reads CASSSPSGRYTDTQYF. In DNA, the CDR3 is TGTGCCAGCAGCTCACCTAGCGGGAGGTACACAGATACGCAGTATTTT.

The rearrangement joins TRBV2 to TRBJ2-1; D perhaps matches TRBD2 (6 bases). Trimming shortened V by 8 bases and J by 14 bases, and 16 bases separated the two germline ends. Germline values: CDR1 SNHLY, CDR2 FYNNEI. The CDR3 loop spans 11 amino acids. As DNA, the CDR3 is TGTGCCAGCGGGGACTCCTCATCCGAGTTCTTC. Residues: CASGDSSSEFF.

A word on this clone: One junction end disagrees with the germline gene, perhaps due to a read error. The chain has TRBV7-2 and TRBJ1-1; unclear D gene. Germline CDR1 reads SGHTA; CDR2 reads FQGNSA. The CDR3 length is 13 residues. CDR3 DNA sequence: TGCGCCAGCAGCCGACAAGCGGGCACTGAAGCTTTCTTT. As protein: CASSRQAGTEAFF.

This rearrangement joins TRBV27 to TRBJ1-1; D call uncertain. The CDR3 covers 13 residues. V shed 6 bases and J shed 1 base, with 9 bases lying between them. The V gene's germline CDR1 is MNHEY and CDR2 SMNVEV (reference sequence). The CDR3 region is CASSARRNTEAFF. The CDR3 DNA is TGTGCCAGCAGCGCCAGGAGGAACACTGAAGCTTTCTTT.

The V gene is TRBV19, the J gene TRBJ2-1; D unresolved. Germline V gives CDR1 LNHDA, CDR2 SQIVND (reference sequence). The CDR3 covers 14 residues. Trimming cost V 3 bases and J 5 bases, with 11 bases left between them. The CDR3 DNA follows: TGTGCCAGTAGTATCTCCGCGGCCAACAATGAGCAGTTCTTC. Protein: CASSISAANNEQFF. Full variable domain (rest looked up from reference TRBV19 and TRBJ2-1): DGGITQSPKYLFRKEGQNVTLSCEQNLNHDAMYWYRQDPGQGLRLIYYSQIVNDFQKGDIAEGYSVSREKKESFPLTVTSAQKNPTAFYLCASSISAANNEQFFGPGTRLTVL.

The chain employs TRBV7-3 and TRBJ2-3; a possible D gene is TRBD2 (6 bases). The V gene lost 1 base and the J gene lost 2 bases, with 10 bases spanning the gap. CDR3 length: 15 residues. Per germline, CDR1 SGHTA and CDR2 FQGTGA. CDR3 protein: CASSLRTGDTDTQYF. Written as DNA, the CDR3 is TGTGCCAGCAGCTTAAGAACGGGGGACACAGATACGCAGTATTTT.

The V call is TRBV9, the J call TRBJ1-1, with D perhaps TRBD1 (5 bases). The CDR3 is 14 amino acids. The V gene's germline CDR1 is SGDLS and CDR2 YYNGEE. Trimming removed 4 bases from V and 1 base from J, with 11 bases in between. The CDR3 loop reads CASSPRDRNTEAFF. The CDR3 DNA follows: TGTGCCAGCAGCCCCCGGGACCGGAACACTGAAGCTTTCTTT.

The V call is TRBV5-1, the J call TRBJ1-1; D unclear. V lost 0 bases to trimming and J lost 1 base, with 7 bases between them. The germline gives CDR1 SGHRS, CDR2 YFSETQ. There are 14 residues in the CDR3. The CDR3 region is CASSLASQNTEAFF. CDR3 in DNA: TGCGCCAGCAGCTTGGCCAGCCAGAACACTGAAGCTTTCTTT.

The chain couples TRBV6-6 to TRBJ2-2, with TRBD1 matching 7 bases. The ends lost 6 bases at V and 0 bases at J; junction bases unmatched: 4. This CDR3 has 15 residues. CDR1 and CDR2 (germline): MNHNY, SVGAGI (reference sequence). CDR3 nucleotides: TGTGCCAGCAGGGGACAGTTCGCGAACACCGGGGAGCTGTTTTTT. This translates into CASRGQFANTGELFF.

This chain connects TRBV10-2 to TRBJ2-3; D perhaps matches TRBD2 (5 bases). The V and J ends lost 1 base and 1 base respectively, with 18 bases between them. This CDR3 has 18 residues. The germline V gene has CDR1 WSHSY and CDR2 SAAADI. DNA for the CDR3: TGCGCCAGCAGTGAGTTCCGGGGAGCCCAAGGCCGCACAGATACGCAGTATTTT. Translated, it gives CASSEFRGAQGRTDTQYF.

The rearrangement uses TRBV7-2 and TRBJ2-5; 7 nucleotides line up with TRBD1. The length of the CDR3 is 18 residues. V was clipped by 2 bases and J by 1 base; unmatched bases: 13. CDR1 SGHTA and CDR2 FQGNSA come from the germline V gene. CDR3 in DNA: TGTGCCAGCAGCTTATTCCCCTCCAGACAGGGAACCCAAGAGACCCAGTACTTC. This sequence encodes CASSLFPSRQGTQETQYF.

This rearrangement joins TRBV7-2 to TRBJ1-1; D might be TRBD1 (5 bases). Germline lookup yields CDR1 SGHTA and CDR2 FQGNSA. CDR3 size: 16 residues. V shed 4 bases and J shed 0 bases, with 15 bases lying between them. CDR3: CASSSRAGRLNTEAFF. CDR3 DNA sequence: TGTGCCAGCAGCTCCCGGGCGGGACGGCTGAACACTGAAGCTTTCTTT.

V is TRBV5-8 and J is TRBJ1-5, with D maybe TRBD1 (5 bases). V shed 0 bases and J shed 4 bases, with 8 bases lying between them. There are 14 residues in the CDR3. Per germline, CDR1 SGHTS and CDR2 YDEGEE. In DNA, the CDR3 is TGTGCCAGCAGCTTGGTAGGGGTTAATCAGCCCCAGCATTTT. Protein sequence: CASSLVGVNQPQHF.

The V gene is TRBV7-3, the J gene TRBJ2-7, with D unresolved. From germline, CDR1 is SGHTA and CDR2 FQGTGA. Trimming stripped 2 bases from V and 2 bases from J, with 7 bases between. The CDR3 has 13 residues. Here the CDR3 DNA reads TGTGCCAGCAGCTTAGGTAGGGCCTACGAGCAGTACTTC. As protein: CASSLGRAYEQYF.